This paragraph covers one TCR beta chain sequence. The antigen is not known. This sample stems from a study of cytomegalovirus exposure and HLA in healthy donors. Study-wide points: Rare TCR sequences predominated, though certain public TCRs were found in many donors. The study designated roughly 150 TCR beta chains cytomegalovirus-associated.

The CDR3 has 19 amino acids. After removal of 5 bases from V and 1 base from J, the junction contained 15 bases not matched to a gene. From germline, CDR1 is SGHVS and CDR2 FQNEAQ. Assay: immunoSEQ multiplex PCR; the TCRdb copy retains only in-frame clones and omits some. The sample consists of over 75,000 clones, under 95% of them appearing once. The J gene is TRBJ2-2, the V gene TRBV7-8, with 8 bases lining up with TRBD2. The TCR comes from a man aged 30 to 39 in good health and CMV-seronegative. Sequencing was carried out using PBMCs. The CDR3 DNA follows: TGTGCCAGCAGCCCCTTCCCTCCAGCGGGGGCGATGAACACCGGGGAGCTGTTTTTT. This sequence encodes CASSPFPPAGAMNTGELFF. The full variable domain, in which reference TRBV7-8 and TRBJ2-2 provide the parts outside the CDR3, is GAGVSQSPRYKVAKRGQDVALRCDPISGHVSLFWYQQALGQGPEFLTYFQNEAQLDKSGLPSDRFFAERPEGSVSTLKIQRTQQEDSAVYLCASSPFPPAGAMNTGELFFGEGSRLTVL.